This TCR beta chain was sequenced in a study of T cell changes during pregnancy in multiple sclerosis. TCRdb's copy holds only in-frame clones and misses some; the assay was immunoSEQ multiplex PCR. This table holds tens of thousands of clones, about 92% found once. The germline V gene has CDR1 SGHTA and CDR2 FQGTGA. This CDR3 has 13 amino acids. Trimming shortened V by 5 bases and J by 6 bases, and 12 bases separated the two germline ends. V usage is TRBV7-3 and J usage is TRBJ2-3; D not resolved. This clonotype was sampled from a female donor in good health, enrolled as a control in a pregnancy study. Sequencing was performed on peripheral blood, taken in the third trimester of pregnancy. The CDR3 here is CASSPYPGDTQYF. DNA of the CDR3: TGTGCCAGCAGCCCGTACCCCGGGGATACGCAGTATTTT.